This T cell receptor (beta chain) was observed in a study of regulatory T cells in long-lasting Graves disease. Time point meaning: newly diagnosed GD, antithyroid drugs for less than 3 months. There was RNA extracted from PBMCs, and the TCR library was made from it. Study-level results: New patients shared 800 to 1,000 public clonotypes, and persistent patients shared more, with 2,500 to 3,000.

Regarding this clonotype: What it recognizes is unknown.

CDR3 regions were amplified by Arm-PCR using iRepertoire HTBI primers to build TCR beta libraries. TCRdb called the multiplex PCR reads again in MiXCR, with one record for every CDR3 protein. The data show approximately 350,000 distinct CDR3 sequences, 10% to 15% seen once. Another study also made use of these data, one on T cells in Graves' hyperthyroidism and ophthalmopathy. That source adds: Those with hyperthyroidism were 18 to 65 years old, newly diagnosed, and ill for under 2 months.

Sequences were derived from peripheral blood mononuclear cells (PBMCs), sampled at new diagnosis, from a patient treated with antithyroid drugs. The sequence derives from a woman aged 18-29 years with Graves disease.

The CDR3 region is CSVEDALVSYGYTF. The CDR3 nucleotides are TGCAGCGTTGAAGACGCCCTGGTCTCCTATGGCTACACCTTC. This rearrangement joins TRBV29-1 to TRBJ1-2; D is undetermined. Germline V lookup: CDR1 SQVTM, CDR2 ANQGSEA. V was cut by 0 bases and J by 4 bases, with 12 bases left in between. The CDR3 extends over 14 amino acids. Full variable domain (missing parts from reference TRBV29-1 and TRBJ1-2): SAVISQKPSRDICQRGTSLTIQCQVDSQVTMMFWYRQQPGQSLTLIATANQGSEATYESGFVIDKFPISRPNLTFSTLTVSNMSPEDSSIYLCSVEDALVSYGYTFGSGTRLTVV.